Shown below are 4 T cell receptor beta chains from a single sample sequenced in a study of regulatory and conventional T cells in RAG deficiency. Regulatory T cells were sorted from blood as CD4+ CD25-high CD127-low cells. Profiling relied on immunoSEQ multiplex PCR, and the TCRdb table lists in-frame clones only, not all of them. The table has around 29,000 clones, around nine tenths seen once. This sample was shared with a second study, whose subject was regulatory T cells. Per that paper: The primer mix had 52 TRBV and 13 TRBJ primers.

Sample: Tregs sorted from blood. The receptor source for this set is a human donor in good health.

The V gene is TRBV5-1, the J gene TRBJ1-1, with D hard to call. Germline CDR1 SGHRS, CDR2 YFSETQ. Between the trimmed V and J ends, which lost 7 bases and 3 bases, there was a span of 19 bases. The CDR3 is 15 amino acids. The CDR3 DNA is TGCGCCAGCGAGCCCGGAAGTCGGGGAGACACTGAAGCTTTCTTT. It specifies CASEPGSRGDTEAFF. The complete variable domain, with remaining parts taken from reference TRBV5-1 and TRBJ1-1, reads KAGVTQTPRYLIKTRGQQVTLSCSPISGHRSVSWYQQTPGQGLQFLFEYFSETQRNKGNFPGRFSGRQFSNSRSEMNVSTLELGDSALYLCASEPGSRGDTEAFFGQGTRLTVV.

The rearrangement joins TRBV30 to TRBJ1-2; D unclear. V lost 2 bases and J lost 3, with 4 bases in between. Per the germline V gene, CDR1 is GTSNPN and CDR2 is SVGIG (reference sequence). The CDR3 length is 11 residues. CDR3 residues: CAWSTYYGYTF. The CDR3 nucleotides read TGTGCCTGGAGTACGTACTATGGCTACACCTTC.

Only one count was recorded for this clone. The chain links TRBV10-1 to TRBJ1-1; a possible D gene is TRBD1 (5 bases). CDR1 is WNHNN, CDR2 SYGVQD, per germline (reference sequence). V dropped 6 bases and J dropped 6 bases, with 14 bases sitting between them. The CDR3 extends over 13 amino acids. For the CDR3, the DNA is TGCGCCAGCAGCAGGACAAGGGACGCTGAAGCTTTCTTT. Its translation is CASSRTRDAEAFF.

The CDR3 spells CASSPGGRGTDTQYF. As DNA, the CDR3 is TGTGCCAGCAGCCCGGGGGGGCGGGGCACAGATACGCAGTATTTT. This chain uses TRBV7-8 with TRBJ2-3; 8 bases are a match to TRBD2. The trim removed 5 bases at V and 1 base at J, leaving 5 bases unmatched. The CDR3 loop spans 15 amino acids. The germline gives CDR1 SGHVS, CDR2 FQNEAQ. Supplemented by reference TRBV7-8 and TRBJ2-3, the full variable domain reads GAGVSQSPRYKVAKRGQDVALRCDPISGHVSLFWYQQALGQGPEFLTYFQNEAQLDKSGLPSDRFFAERPEGSVSTLKIQRTQQEDSAVYLCASSPGGRGTDTQYFGPGTRLTVL.